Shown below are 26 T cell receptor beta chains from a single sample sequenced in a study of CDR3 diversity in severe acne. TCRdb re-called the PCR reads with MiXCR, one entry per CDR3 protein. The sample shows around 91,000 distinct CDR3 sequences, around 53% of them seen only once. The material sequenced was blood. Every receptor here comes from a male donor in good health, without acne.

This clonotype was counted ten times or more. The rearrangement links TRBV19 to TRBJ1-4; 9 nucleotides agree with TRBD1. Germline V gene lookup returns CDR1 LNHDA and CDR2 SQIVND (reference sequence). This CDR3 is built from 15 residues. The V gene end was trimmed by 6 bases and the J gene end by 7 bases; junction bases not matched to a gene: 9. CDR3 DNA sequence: TGTGCCAGTAGCACCCCAACAGGGGGCAGTGAAAAACTGTTTTTT. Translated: CASSTPTGGSEKLFF.

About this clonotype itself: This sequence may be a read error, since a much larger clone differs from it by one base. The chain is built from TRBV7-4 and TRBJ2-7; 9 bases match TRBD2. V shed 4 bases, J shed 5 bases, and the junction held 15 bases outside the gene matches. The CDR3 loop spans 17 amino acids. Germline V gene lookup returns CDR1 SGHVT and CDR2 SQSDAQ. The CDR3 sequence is CASSSSRAGGRAHEQYF. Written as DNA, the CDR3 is TGTGCCAGCAGCTCCAGTCGCGCTGGCGGGAGGGCTCACGAGCAGTACTTC.

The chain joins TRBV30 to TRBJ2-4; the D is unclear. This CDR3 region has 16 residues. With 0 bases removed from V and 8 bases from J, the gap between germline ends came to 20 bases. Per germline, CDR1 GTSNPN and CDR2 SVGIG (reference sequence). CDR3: CAWSVTGDTAEHIQYF. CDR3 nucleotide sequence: TGTGCCTGGAGTGTAACTGGTGACACGGCCGAACACATTCAGTACTTC.

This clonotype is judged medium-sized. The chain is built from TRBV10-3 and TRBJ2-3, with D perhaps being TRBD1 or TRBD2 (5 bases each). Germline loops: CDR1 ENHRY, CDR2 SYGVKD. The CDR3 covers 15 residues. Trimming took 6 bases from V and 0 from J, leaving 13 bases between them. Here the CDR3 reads CAISNRDHSTDTQYF. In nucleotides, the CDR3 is TGTGCCATCAGCAACCGGGACCACAGCACAGATACGCAGTATTTT.

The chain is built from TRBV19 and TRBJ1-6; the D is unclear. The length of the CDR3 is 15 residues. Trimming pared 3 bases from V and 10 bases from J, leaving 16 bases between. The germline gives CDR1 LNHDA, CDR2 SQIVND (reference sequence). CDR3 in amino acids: CASSIMAGNGSPLHF. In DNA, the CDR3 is TGTGCCAGTAGTATCATGGCGGGGAACGGATCACCCCTCCACTTT.

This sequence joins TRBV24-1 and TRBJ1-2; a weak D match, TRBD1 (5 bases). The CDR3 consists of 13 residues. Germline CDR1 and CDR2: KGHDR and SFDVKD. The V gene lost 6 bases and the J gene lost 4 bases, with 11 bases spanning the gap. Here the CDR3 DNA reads TGTGCCACCAGTCCGACAGATTCCTATGGCTACACCTTC. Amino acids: CATSPTDSYGYTF.

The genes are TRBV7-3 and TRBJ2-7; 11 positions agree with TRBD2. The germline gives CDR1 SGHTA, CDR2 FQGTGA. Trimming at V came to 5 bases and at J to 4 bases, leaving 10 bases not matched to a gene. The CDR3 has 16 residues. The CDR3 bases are TGTGCCAGCAGCCTAGCGGGAGGACTGCCCCCATACGAGCAGTACTTC. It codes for CASSLAGGLPPYEQYF. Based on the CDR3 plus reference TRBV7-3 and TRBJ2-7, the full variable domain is GAGVSQTPSNKVTEKGKYVELRCDPISGHTALYWYRQSLGQGPEFLIYFQGTGAADDSGLPNDRFFAVRPEGSVSTLKIQRTERGDSAVYLCASSLAGGLPPYEQYFGPGTRLTVT.

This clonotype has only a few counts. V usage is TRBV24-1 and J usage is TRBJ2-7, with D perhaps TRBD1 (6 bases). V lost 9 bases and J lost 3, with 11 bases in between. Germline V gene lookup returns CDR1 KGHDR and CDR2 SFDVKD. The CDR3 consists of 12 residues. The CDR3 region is CATPEGHYEQYF. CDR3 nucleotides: TGTGCCACCCCCGAGGGACACTACGAGCAGTACTTC.

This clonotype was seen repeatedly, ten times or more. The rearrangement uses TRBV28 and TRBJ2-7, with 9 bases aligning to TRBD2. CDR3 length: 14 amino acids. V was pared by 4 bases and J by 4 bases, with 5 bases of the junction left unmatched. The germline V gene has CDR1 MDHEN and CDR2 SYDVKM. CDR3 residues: CASSSKRGVYEQYF. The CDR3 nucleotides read TGTGCCAGCAGTTCAAAGCGGGGGGTGTACGAGCAGTACTTC.

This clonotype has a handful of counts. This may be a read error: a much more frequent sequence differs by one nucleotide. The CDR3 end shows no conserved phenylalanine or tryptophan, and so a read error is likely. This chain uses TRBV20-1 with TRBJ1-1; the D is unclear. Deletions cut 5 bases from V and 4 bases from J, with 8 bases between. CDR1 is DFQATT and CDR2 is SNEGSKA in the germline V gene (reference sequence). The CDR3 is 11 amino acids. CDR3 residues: CSAERATEAFL. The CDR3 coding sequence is TGCAGTGCTGAGAGGGCCACTGAAGCTTTCCTT.

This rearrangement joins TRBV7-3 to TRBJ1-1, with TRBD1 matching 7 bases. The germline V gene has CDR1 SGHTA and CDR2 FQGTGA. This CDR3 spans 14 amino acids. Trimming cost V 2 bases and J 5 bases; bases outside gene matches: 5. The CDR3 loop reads CASSLWAGGTEAFF. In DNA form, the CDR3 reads TGTGCCAGCAGCTTATGGGCAGGGGGAACTGAAGCTTTCTTT.

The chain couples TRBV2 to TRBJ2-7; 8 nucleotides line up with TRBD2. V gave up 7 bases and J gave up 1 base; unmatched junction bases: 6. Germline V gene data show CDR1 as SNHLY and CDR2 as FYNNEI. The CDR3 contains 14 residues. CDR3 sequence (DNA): TGTGCCAGCACAAGCGGGAGTCGGTCCTACGAGCAGTACTTC. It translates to CASTSGSRSYEQYF.

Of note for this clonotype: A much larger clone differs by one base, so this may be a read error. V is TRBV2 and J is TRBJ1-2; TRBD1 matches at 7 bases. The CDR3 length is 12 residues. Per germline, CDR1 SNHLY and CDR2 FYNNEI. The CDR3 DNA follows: TGTGCCAGCAGTTCGCAGGGGGTTGGCTACCCCTTC. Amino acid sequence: CASSSQGVGYPF. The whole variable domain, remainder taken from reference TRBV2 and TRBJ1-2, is EPEVTQTPSHQVTQMGQEVILRCVPISNHLYFYWYRQILGQKVEFLVSFYNNEISEKSEIFDDQFSVERPDGSNFTLKIRSTKLEDSAMYFCASSSQGVGYPFGSGTRLTVV.

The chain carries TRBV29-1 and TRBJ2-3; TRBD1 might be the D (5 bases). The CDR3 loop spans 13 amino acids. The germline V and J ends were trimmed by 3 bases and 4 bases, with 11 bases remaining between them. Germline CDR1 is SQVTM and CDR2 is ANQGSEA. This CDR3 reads CSVETAYADTQYF. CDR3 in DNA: TGCAGCGTTGAGACAGCCTACGCAGATACGCAGTATTTT.

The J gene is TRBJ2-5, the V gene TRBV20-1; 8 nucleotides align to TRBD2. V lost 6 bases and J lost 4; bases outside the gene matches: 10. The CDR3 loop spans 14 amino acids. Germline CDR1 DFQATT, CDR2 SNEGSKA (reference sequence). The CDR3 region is CSASPAGEGETQYF. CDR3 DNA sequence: TGCAGTGCATCCCCAGCGGGAGAGGGAGAGACCCAGTACTTC.

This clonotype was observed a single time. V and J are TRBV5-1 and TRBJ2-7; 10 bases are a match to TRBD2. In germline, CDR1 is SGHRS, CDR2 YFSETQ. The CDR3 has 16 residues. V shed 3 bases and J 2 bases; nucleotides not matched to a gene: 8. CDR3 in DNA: TGCGCCAGCAGCTCCCGGGGTAGCGGGAGGCCCTACGAGCAGTACTTC. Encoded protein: CASSSRGSGRPYEQYF.

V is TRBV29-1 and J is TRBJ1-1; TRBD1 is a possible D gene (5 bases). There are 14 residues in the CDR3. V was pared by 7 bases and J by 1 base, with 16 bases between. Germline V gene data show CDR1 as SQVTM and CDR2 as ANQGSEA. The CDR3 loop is CSAGPTSGNTEAFF. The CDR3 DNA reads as TGCAGCGCGGGGCCTACTTCTGGGAACACTGAAGCTTTCTTT.

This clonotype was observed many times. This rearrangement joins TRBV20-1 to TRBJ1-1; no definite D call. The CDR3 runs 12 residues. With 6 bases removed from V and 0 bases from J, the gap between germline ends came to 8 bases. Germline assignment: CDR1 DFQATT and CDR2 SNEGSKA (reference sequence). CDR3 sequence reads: CSAPPMNTEAFF. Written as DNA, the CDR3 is TGCAGTGCCCCCCCTATGAACACTGAAGCTTTCTTT.

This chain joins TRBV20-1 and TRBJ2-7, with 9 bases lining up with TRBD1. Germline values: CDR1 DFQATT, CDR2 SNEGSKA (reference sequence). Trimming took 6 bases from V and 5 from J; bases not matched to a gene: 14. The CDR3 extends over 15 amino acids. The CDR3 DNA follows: TGCAGTGCCAGTAGTCCAAGACAGGGGGGAAACGAGCAGTACTTC. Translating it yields CSASSPRQGGNEQYF.

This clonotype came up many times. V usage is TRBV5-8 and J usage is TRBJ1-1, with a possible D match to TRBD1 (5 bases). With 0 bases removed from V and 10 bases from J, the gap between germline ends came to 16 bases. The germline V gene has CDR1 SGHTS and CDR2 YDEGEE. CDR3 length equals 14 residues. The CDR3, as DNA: TGTGCCAGCAGCTTGGAGGCGGGGGGGGGTATAGCTTTCTTT. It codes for CASSLEAGGGIAFF.

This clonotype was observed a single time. CDR3 residues: CASSAGDSSSGNTIYF. In nucleotides, the CDR3 is TGTGCCAGCAGCGCTGGGGACAGCAGCTCTGGAAACACCATATATTTT. This rearrangement joins TRBV9 to TRBJ1-3; 7 bases line up with TRBD1. V dropped 3 bases and J dropped 0; count of bases not matched to a gene: 6. CDR3 length: 16 residues. CDR1 and CDR2 from the germline V gene are SGDLS and YYNGEE.

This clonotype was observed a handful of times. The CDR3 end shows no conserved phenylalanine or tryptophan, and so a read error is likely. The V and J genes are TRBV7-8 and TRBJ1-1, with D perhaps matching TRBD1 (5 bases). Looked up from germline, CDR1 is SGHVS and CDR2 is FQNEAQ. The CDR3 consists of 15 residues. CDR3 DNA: TGTGCCGGCAGCACGGACAAGGGACTGAACACTGAAGCTTTCCTT. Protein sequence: CAGSTDKGLNTEAFL.

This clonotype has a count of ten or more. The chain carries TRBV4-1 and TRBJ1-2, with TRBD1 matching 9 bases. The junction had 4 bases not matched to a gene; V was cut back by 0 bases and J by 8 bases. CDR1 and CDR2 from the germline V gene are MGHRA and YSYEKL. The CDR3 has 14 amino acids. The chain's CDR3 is CASSQEYRGQGYTF. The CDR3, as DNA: TGCGCCAGCAGCCAAGAATACAGGGGGCAAGGCTACACCTTC.

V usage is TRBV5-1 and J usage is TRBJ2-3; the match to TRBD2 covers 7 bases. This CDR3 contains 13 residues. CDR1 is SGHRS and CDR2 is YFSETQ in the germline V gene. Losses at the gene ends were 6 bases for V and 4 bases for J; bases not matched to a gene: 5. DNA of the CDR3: TGCGCCAGCACGAGCGGGGCGGCAGATACGCAGTATTTT. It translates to CASTSGAADTQYF.

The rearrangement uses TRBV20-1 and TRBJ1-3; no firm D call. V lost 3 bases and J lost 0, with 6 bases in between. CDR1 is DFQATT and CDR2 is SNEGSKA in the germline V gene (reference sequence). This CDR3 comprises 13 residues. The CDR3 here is CSARGFSGNTIYF. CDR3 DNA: TGCAGTGCTAGGGGTTTCTCTGGAAACACCATATATTTT.

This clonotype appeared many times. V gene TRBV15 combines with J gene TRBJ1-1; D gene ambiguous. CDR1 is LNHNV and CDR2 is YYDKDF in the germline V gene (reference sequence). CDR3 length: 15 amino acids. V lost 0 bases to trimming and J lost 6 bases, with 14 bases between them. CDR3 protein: CATSRDLEIGPEAFF. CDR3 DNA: TGTGCCACCAGCAGAGATTTAGAGATCGGACCTGAAGCTTTCTTT.